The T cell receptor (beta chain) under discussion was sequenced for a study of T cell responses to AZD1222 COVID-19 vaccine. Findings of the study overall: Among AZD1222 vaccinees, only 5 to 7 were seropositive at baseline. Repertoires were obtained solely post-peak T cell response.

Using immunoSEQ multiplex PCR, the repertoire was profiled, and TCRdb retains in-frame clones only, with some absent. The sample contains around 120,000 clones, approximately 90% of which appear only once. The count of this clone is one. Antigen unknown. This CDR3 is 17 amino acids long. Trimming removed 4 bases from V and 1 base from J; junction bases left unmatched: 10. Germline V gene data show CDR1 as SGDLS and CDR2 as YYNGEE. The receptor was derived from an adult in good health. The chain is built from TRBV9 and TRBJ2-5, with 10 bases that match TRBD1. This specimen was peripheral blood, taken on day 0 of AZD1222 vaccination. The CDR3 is CASSPRQGAWGQETQYF. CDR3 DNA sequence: TGTGCCAGCAGCCCAAGACAGGGGGCTTGGGGCCAAGAGACCCAGTACTTC.